This record covers a single T cell receptor (beta chain). Antigen specificity is unknown. This record belongs to a study of OX40 agonist ivuxolimab in advanced cancers. Regarding the study as a whole: CD4+ T cells averaged fewer expanded clones than CD8+ T cells.

This table comes from immunoSEQ multiplex PCR, and its TCRdb copy is limited to in-frame clones, with some not included. Of 70,000 or so clones in the sample, 85% were seen once. This clonotype was sampled from an adult with an advanced solid tumor such as melanoma, head and neck, liver or kidney cancer. The input for sequencing was CD4+ or CD8+ T cells sorted from blood, taken in a trial of the OX40 agonist ivuxolimab.

The CDR3 is CASSVGLGVQETQYF. CDR3 nucleotides: TGTGCCAGCAGCGTAGGTTTGGGGGTCCAAGAGACCCAGTACTTC. The chain couples TRBV9 to TRBJ2-5, with D perhaps given as TRBD1 or TRBD2 (5 bases each). Trimming pared 0 bases from V and 1 base from J, leaving 10 bases between. The CDR3 covers 15 residues. The V gene's germline CDR1 is SGDLS and CDR2 YYNGEE.